The entry below describes one T cell receptor beta chain. Its antigen is still unknown. One end of the junction varies from germline; a read error may be responsible. The sample originates from a study of cytomegalovirus exposure and HLA in healthy donors. Points from the study as a whole: CMV serostatus was the sole immune exposure data available.

A multiplex PCR was run with 60 Vbeta primers and 13 Jbeta primers. Clones were sequenced by immunoSEQ multiplex PCR, and TCRdb holds only the in-frame ones, with some missing. Of about 140,000 clones in the sample, roughly 75% were seen once. Material for sequencing was PBMCs. The receptor was derived from a man aged 25-40 years in good health and CMV-seronegative.

CDR3 region: CASSYSRTAYGYPF. The CDR3 DNA follows: TGTGCCAGCAGTTACTCCCGGACAGCATATGGCTACCCCTTC. This rearrangement joins TRBV6-5 to TRBJ1-2, with D perhaps TRBD1 (6 bases). Looked up from germline, CDR1 is MNHEY and CDR2 is SVGAGI. The CDR3 consists of 14 residues.